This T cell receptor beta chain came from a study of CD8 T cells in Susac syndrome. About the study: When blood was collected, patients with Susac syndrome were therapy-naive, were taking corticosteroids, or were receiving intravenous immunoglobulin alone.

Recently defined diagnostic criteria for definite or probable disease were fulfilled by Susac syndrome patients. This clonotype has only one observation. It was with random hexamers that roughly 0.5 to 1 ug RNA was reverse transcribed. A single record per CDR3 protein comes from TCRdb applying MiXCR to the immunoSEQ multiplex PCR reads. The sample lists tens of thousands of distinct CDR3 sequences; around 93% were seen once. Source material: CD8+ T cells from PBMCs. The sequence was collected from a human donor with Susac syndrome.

The CDR3 nucleotides are TGTGCCAGCAGCTTAGCGGGGGGGCCTCCGGGCTACACCTTC. It translates to CASSLAGGPPGYTF. This chain joins TRBV7-9 and TRBJ1-2; D is possibly TRBD1 (6 bases). The CDR3 sequence is 14 residues long. Trimming cost V 0 bases and J 8 bases, with 13 bases left between them. Germline assignment: CDR1 SEHNR and CDR2 FQNEAQ (reference sequence).